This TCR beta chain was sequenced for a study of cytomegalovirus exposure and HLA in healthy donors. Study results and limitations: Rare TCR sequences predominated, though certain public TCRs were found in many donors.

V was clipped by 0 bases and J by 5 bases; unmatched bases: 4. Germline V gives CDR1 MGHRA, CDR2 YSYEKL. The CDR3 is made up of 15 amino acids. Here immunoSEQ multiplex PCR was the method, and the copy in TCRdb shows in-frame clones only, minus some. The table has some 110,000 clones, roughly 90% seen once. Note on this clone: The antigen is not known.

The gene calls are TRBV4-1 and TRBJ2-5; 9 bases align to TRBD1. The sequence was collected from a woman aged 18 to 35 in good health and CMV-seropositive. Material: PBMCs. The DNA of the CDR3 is TGCGCCAGCAGCCAAGACGGGACAGGGTGGGAGACCCAGTACTTC. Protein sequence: CASSQDGTGWETQYF.